This T cell receptor (beta chain) derives from a study of T cells after yellow fever vaccination. This CDR3 contains 15 residues. Trimming removed 4 bases from V and 8 bases from J; junction bases left unmatched: 9. Germline CDR1 and CDR2: SGHDT and YYEEEE. Of note for this clonotype: The antigen is unknown.

Findings and caveats of the study: Most clones from primary vaccination resurfaced after the booster (around 97% CD4, 88% CD8).

Universal primer sites and UMIs were introduced during 5'RACE template-switching synthesis of TCR cDNA. TCRdb redid the calling of the 5' RACE reads with MiXCR, one entry per CDR3 protein. Here the sample spans 300,000 to 350,000 distinct CDR3 sequences, approximately 8% being singletons. Sequences were derived from PBMCs, sampled about 41 days after the first yellow fever vaccination. This TCR came from a young man who received the YFV17D yellow fever vaccine. The chain carries TRBV5-6 and TRBJ2-1, with TRBD2 identical over 10 bases. The CDR3 nucleotides are TGTGCCAGCAGCCGAAGCGGGGGGGCCGGGTATGAGCAGTTCTTC. It yields the protein CASSRSGGAGYEQFF.